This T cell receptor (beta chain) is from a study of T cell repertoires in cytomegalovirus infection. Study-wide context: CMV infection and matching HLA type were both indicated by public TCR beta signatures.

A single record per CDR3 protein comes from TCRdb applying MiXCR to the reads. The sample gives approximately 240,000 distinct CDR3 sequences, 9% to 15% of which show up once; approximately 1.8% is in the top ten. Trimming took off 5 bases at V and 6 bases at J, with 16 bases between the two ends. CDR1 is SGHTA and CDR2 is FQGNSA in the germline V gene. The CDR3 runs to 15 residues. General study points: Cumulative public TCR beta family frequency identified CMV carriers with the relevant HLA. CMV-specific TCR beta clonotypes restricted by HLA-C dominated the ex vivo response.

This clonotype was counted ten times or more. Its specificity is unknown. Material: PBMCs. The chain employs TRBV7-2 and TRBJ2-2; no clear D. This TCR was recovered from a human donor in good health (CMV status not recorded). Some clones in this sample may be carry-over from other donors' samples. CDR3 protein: CASSISSSPPGELFF. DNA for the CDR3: TGTGCCAGCAGCATCTCATCCTCCCCTCCCGGGGAGCTGTTTTTT.